This T cell receptor (beta chain) is drawn from a study of CD8 T cells in Susac syndrome. Study-level findings and limits: The number of individuals included in the study's TCR sequencing and HLA analysis was acknowledged as relatively small.

Reverse transcription of about 0.45 to 1 ug RNA used random hexamers. TCRdb re-analysed the immunoSEQ multiplex PCR reads in MiXCR, keeping a single row per CDR3 protein. The repertoire includes about 150,000 distinct CDR3 sequences, 95% of them detected once, and 0.15% to 0.2% sits in the top ten. This clonotype came up a few times. Its antigen is currently unknown. Sequenced input: CD4+ T cells from PBMCs. The sequence was collected from a human donor with Susac syndrome.

CDR3 nucleotide sequence: TGCATGGGGACTTCTGGAAACACCATATATTTT. As protein: CMGTSGNTIYF. The rearrangement joins TRBV20-1 to TRBJ1-3; tentatively, D is TRBD1 (5 bases). The CDR3 sequence is 11 residues long. CDR1 is DFQATT, CDR2 SNEGSKA, per germline (reference sequence).